The clone carrying this TCR beta chain was seen at least ten times. TCRdb fed the 5' RACE reads into MiXCR, producing one record per CDR3 protein. The repertoire holds some 350,000 distinct CDR3 sequences, with under 15% as singletons. This record belongs to a study of T-cell memory formation after mild COVID-19. The sequence was obtained from a man aged 18 to 29 who had mild COVID-19 (a few samples of this study predate the infection). Cell type and time point are not known. The sequenced sample was PBMCs or a T cell subset sorted from them (not recorded which).

The CDR3 coding sequence is TGCGCCAGCAGCTTACCAGGCCCTCAACAGGGTTCGGGACGGACCTATGGCTACACCTTC. Amino acid sequence: CASSLPGPQQGSGRTYGYTF. This chain connects TRBV5-1 to TRBJ1-2; TRBD1 might be the D (6 bases). The CDR3 extends over 20 amino acids. In germline, CDR1 is SGHRS, CDR2 YFSETQ. Between the trimmed V and J ends, which lost 2 bases and 4 bases, there was a span of 30 bases.